This T cell receptor (beta chain) was identified in a study of cytotoxic CD8 clonotypes in ibrutinib-treated CLL. The repertoire was sequenced with immunoSEQ multiplex PCR; TCRdb's copy has only in-frame clones and lacks some. The sample yields some 130,000 clones, roughly 88% seen once. The germline V gene has CDR1 SGDLS and CDR2 YYNGEE. The CDR3 extends over 17 amino acids. This clone was detected a few times. The junction differs from germline at one of its ends, possibly a read error. The sequences come from PBMCs, collected after 24 months of ibrutinib treatment. The receptor was isolated from a human donor with chronic lymphocytic leukemia. This rearrangement joins TRBV9 to TRBJ2-1; possible D gene TRBD2, 6 bases. The CDR3 sequence: CASSVATTGSSHNEQFF. The CDR3 region has the DNA TGTGCCAGCAGCGTAGCTACGACCGGGAGCTCCCACAATGAGCAGTTCTTC.